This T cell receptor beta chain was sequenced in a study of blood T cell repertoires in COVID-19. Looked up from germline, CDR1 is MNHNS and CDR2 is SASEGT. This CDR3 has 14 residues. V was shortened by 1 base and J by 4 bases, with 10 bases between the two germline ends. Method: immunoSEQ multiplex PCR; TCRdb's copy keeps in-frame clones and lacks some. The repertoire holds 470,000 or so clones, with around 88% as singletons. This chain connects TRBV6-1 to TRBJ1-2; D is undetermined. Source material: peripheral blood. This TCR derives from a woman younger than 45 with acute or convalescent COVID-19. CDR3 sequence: CASSEGSGSYGYTF. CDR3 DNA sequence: TGTGCCAGCAGTGAAGGATCCGGGTCCTATGGCTACACCTTC.